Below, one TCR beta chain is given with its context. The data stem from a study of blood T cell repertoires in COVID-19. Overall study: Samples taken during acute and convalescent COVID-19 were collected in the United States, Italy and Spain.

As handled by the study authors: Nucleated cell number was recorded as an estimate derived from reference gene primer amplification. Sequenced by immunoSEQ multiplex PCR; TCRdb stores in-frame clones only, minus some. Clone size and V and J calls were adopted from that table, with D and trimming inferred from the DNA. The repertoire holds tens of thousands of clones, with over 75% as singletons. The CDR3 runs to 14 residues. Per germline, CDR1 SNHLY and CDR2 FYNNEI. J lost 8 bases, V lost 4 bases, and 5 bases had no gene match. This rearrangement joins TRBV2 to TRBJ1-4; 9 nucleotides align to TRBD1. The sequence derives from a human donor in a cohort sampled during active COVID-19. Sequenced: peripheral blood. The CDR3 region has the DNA TGTGCCAGCAGTGTAAGAACAGGGGGCGAAAAACTGTTTTTT. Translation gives CASSVRTGGEKLFF.